This T cell receptor beta chain was found in a study of T cell responses to AZD1222 COVID-19 vaccine. Assay used: immunoSEQ multiplex PCR; TCRdb lists only in-frame clones, some missing. The sample holds fewer than 150,000 clones, approximately 93% seen once. This CDR3 is built from 16 residues. V shed 8 bases, J shed 1 base, and the junction held 12 bases outside the gene matches. CDR1 and CDR2 from the germline V gene are MDHEN and SYDVKM. Notes on the study in general: After two AZD1222 doses, spike-specific TCR breadth and depth rose versus day 0.

Turning to this clone: What it binds is not known.

The sequenced sample was peripheral blood, obtained on day 0 of AZD1222 vaccination. This receptor was taken from an adult in good health. The V gene is TRBV28, the J gene TRBJ2-3, with 7 bases that match TRBD2. The CDR3 DNA is TGTGCCAGCTGTTACCTTCGGGGAGGGGGCACAGATACGCAGTATTTT. Its protein is CASCYLRGGGTDTQYF.